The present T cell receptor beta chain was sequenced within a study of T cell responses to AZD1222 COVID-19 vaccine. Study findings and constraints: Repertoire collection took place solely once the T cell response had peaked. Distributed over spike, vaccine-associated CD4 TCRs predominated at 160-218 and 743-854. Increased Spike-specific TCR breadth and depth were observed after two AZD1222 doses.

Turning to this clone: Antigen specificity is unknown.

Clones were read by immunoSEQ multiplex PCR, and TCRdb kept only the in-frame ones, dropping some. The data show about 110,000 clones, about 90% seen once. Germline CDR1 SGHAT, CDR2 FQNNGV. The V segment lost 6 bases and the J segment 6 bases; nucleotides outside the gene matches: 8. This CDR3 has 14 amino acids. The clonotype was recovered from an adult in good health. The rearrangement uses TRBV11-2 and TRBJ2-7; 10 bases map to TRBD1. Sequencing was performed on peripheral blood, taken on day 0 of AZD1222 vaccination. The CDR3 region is CASSQDRGGLEQYF. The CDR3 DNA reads TGTGCCAGCAGTCAGGACAGGGGGGGCCTCGAGCAGTACTTC.